The clone carrying this T cell receptor (beta chain) has at least ten counts. Antigen: not known. V lost 2 bases and J 0 bases, leaving 14 bases between the germline ends. CDR1 is MNHEY and CDR2 is SVGEGT in the germline V gene. CDR3 size: 16 residues. Preparation methods for the bulk TCR libraries were those previously described, with listed TCR primers. TCRdb recomputed calls from the PCR reads with MiXCR, one row per CDR3 protein. The data hold about half a million distinct CDR3 sequences, with roughly 24% observed a single time. These data come from a study of molecular identifiers for immune sequencing clone quantification. Overall study findings and caveats: Effector cells kept over 98% of their molecules in clones above 20 RNA copies, while naive cells kept under 1% there. Among some 990,000 naive cells, as was reported, spiked Jurkat TCR RNA from one cell was detectable.

Sorting captured naive CD8 T cells as CD8+CD4-CCR7+CD45RA+. This receptor was obtained from a human donor in good health. Some libraries in this study had Jurkat cell RNA spiked in. This chain joins TRBV6-2 or TRBV6-3 and TRBJ2-7; TRBD1 is a possible D gene (5 bases). The specimen sequenced was naive CD8+ T cells from blood, with Jurkat cell RNA spiked in. Subset meaning: FACS-sorted CD8+CD4-CCR7+CD45RA+ naive T cells. CDR3 bases: TGTGCCAGCAGTTACGTGGGGCCCAGATACTCCTACGAGCAGTACTTC. This codes for CASSYVGPRYSYEQYF.